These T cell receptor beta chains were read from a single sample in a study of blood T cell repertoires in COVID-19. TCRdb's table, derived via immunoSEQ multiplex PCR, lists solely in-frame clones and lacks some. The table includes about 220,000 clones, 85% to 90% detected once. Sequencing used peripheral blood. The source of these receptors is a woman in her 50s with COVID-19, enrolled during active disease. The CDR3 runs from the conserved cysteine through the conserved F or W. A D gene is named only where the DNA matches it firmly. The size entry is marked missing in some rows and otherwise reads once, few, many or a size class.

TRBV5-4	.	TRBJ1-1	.	TGTGCCAGCAGCTGGGGGGGGATTTACACTGAAGCTTTCTTT	CASSWGGIYTEAFF
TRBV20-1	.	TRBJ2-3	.	TGCAGTGCTAGTCCCCTTAGCGATCGCACAGATACGCAGTATTTT	CSASPLSDRTDTQYF
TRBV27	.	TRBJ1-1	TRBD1	TGTGCCAGCAGTTTATTGGCGGACAGGGACACTGAAGCTTTCTTT	CASSLLADRDTEAFF
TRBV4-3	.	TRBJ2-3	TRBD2	TGCGCCAGCAGCCAAAGGGCTGCTAGCGGCCTTACTAGCACAGATACGCAGTATTTT	CASSQRAASGLTSTDTQYF
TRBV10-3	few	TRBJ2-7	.	TGTGCCATCAGTGACAGCTCCTACGAGCAGTACTTC	CAISDSSYEQYF
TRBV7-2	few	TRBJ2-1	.	TGTGCCAGCAGCTTAGTTGTCGGGCGGGCCAGGACTTACAATGAGCAGTTCTTC	CASSLVVGRARTYNEQFF
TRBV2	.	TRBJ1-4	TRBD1	TGTGCCAGCAGTGAAAAAAGGACAGGGATAACGACTAATGAAAAACTGTTTTTT	CASSEKRTGITTNEKLFF
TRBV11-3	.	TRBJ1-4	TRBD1	TGTGCCAGCAGCTCCTCAGGGGGGAGAGGAGAAAAACTGTTTTTT	CASSSSGGRGEKLFF
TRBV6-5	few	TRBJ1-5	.	TGTGCCAGCAGTTCCTTCAGGGCCAACAATCAGCCCCAGCATTTT	CASSSFRANNQPQHF
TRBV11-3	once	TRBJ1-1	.	TGTGCCAGCAGCTTCGGACAGAGAACTGAAGCTTTCTTT	CASSFGQRTEAFF
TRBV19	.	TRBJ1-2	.	TGTGCCAGTAGTATAGCCACAGGTTCAGCAATCAATGGCTACACCTTC	CASSIATGSAINGYTF
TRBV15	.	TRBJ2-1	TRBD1	TGTGCCACCAGCAGGGGGGCCGGGACAGGGTCCTACAATGAGCAGTTCTTC	CATSRGAGTGSYNEQFF
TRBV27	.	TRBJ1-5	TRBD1	TGTGCCAGCAGTTCCAGCCACTCCGGGACAGGGATCCAGCCCCAGCATTTT	CASSSSHSGTGIQPQHF
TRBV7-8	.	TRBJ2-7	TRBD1	TGTGCCAGCAGCTTAGAATCGGGACAGGGGGCTTACGAGCAGTACTTC	CASSLESGQGAYEQYF
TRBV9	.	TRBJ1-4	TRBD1	TGTGCCAGCACAAGGACAGGGACTAATGAAAAACTGTTTTTT	CASTRTGTNEKLFF
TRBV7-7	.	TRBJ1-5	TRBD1	TGTGCCAGCAGCCAAGACAGGGATCAGCCCCAGCATTTT	CASSQDRDQPQHF
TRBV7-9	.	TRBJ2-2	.	TGTGCCAGCAGTCCCGGGACTCACACCGGGGAGCTGTTTTTT	CASSPGTHTGELFF
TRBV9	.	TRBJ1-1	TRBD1	TGTGCCAGCAGCGTTGGAGGGGGCATCACTGAAGCTTTCTTT	CASSVGGGITEAFF
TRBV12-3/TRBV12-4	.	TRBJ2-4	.	TGTGCCAGCAGTTTAGGGAGGCGGGACATTCAGTACTTC	CASSLGRRDIQYF
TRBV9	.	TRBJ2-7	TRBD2	TGTGCCAGCAGCCCGAGTCGCCTAGCGGGCGAGCAGTACTTC	CASSPSRLAGEQYF
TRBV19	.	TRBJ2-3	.	TGTGCCACCGCCGGGGAATGGACAGATACGCAGTATTTT	CATAGEWTDTQYF
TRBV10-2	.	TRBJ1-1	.	TGCGCCAGCGTTAGACCGGGACTTTACACTGAAGCTTTCTTT	CASVRPGLYTEAFF